This TCR beta chain was recorded in a study of blood T cell repertoires in COVID-19. Overall study: There were acute and convalescent COVID-19 samples, and they came from the United States, Italy and Spain.

With 7 bases clipped from V and 4 bases from J, the junction kept 1 base outside the gene matches. The CDR3 sequence is 11 residues long. Germline CDR1 DFQATT, CDR2 SNEGSKA (reference sequence). Clones were sequenced by immunoSEQ multiplex PCR, and TCRdb holds only the in-frame ones, with some missing. The table shows approximately 170,000 clones, with around nine tenths occurring only once. The TCR sequence derives from a woman older than 75 with COVID-19, enrolled during active disease. The genes are TRBV20-1 and TRBJ1-2; 9 nucleotides match TRBD1. The specimen sequenced was peripheral blood. The CDR3 protein is CSGGQGYGYTF. The CDR3 region has the DNA TGCAGTGGGGGACAGGGCTATGGCTACACCTTC.